One sample yielded the 30 T cell receptor beta chains listed below, sequenced in a study of T cells of healthy individuals. TCRdb processed the 5' RACE reads anew with MiXCR; each CDR3 protein has one entry. Of about 57,000 distinct CDR3 sequences listed, 15% to 20% are singletons. The source is a human donor in good health.

This clonotype was seen repeatedly, ten times or more. This chain uses TRBV4-1 with TRBJ1-1; 8 bases map to TRBD1. Trimming at V came to 4 bases and at J to 1 base, leaving 8 bases not matched to a gene. Germline V lookup: CDR1 MGHRA, CDR2 YSYEKL. The CDR3 has 16 amino acids. The CDR3 DNA reads TGCGCCAGCAGCCGCGGGACAGGAAGGAAGAACACTGAAGCTTTCTTT. Protein: CASSRGTGRKNTEAFF.

The chain couples TRBV5-5 to TRBJ2-7; D is undetermined. The CDR3 totals 16 residues. Looked up from germline, CDR1 is SGHKS and CDR2 is YYEKEE (reference sequence). Trimming took 0 bases from V and 1 from J, leaving 14 bases between them. In nucleotides, the CDR3 is TGTGCCAGCAGCTTGGAATGGATGGCGGAGTCCTACGAGCAGTACTTC. It yields the protein CASSLEWMAESYEQYF.

The rearrangement links TRBV7-8 to TRBJ2-3; D is ambiguous. V was trimmed by 5 bases and J by 7 bases, leaving 16 bases between them. Germline CDR1 reads SGHVS; CDR2 reads FQNEAQ. CDR3 size: 14 residues. The chain's CDR3 is CASSPPRVVNTQYF. DNA for the CDR3: TGTGCCAGCAGCCCCCCACGGGTCGTAAATACGCAGTATTTT.

CDR3 sequence reads: CASSVVPEAFF. CDR3 in DNA: TGTGCCAGCAGTGTGGTTCCAGAAGCTTTCTTT. The chain links TRBV2 to TRBJ1-1; no clear D. This CDR3 has 11 amino acids. Germline V gene sequence: CDR1 SNHLY, CDR2 FYNNEI. V lost 4 bases and J 8 bases, leaving 8 bases between the germline ends. Combining the CDR3 with reference TRBV2 and TRBJ1-1 gives the whole variable domain EPEVTQTPSHQVTQMGQEVILRCVPISNHLYFYWYRQILGQKVEFLVSFYNNEISEKSEIFDDQFSVERPDGSNFTLKIRSTKLEDSAMYFCASSVVPEAFFGQGTRLTVV.

This clonotype has at least ten counts. V is TRBV7-3 and J is TRBJ2-2; D unresolved. The germline V gene has CDR1 SGHTA and CDR2 FQGTGA. The CDR3 has 13 residues. V gave up 5 bases and J gave up 2 bases, with 6 bases separating them. The CDR3 is CASSAGNTGELFF. The CDR3, as DNA: TGTGCCAGCAGCGCAGGCAACACCGGGGAGCTGTTTTTT.

Ten or more counts support this clonotype. The chain uses TRBV11-2 and TRBJ2-4, with 10 bases matching TRBD1. From germline, CDR1 is SGHAT and CDR2 FQNNGV. The CDR3 runs 15 residues. Trimming at V came to 1 base and at J to 6 bases, leaving 3 bases not matched to a gene. The CDR3 sequence: CASSLGWTGGNIQYF. The CDR3 coding sequence is TGTGCCAGCAGCTTAGGATGGACAGGGGGAAACATTCAGTACTTC.

This clonotype has just a few counts. V and J are TRBV7-6 and TRBJ1-6, with 9 bases fitting TRBD1. This CDR3 comprises 14 residues. V lost 7 bases and J lost 9; bases outside the gene matches: 7. The germline V gene has CDR1 SGHVS and CDR2 FNYEAQ. CDR3 protein: CASKKGTGPSPLHF. The DNA of the CDR3 is TGTGCCAGCAAAAAAGGGACAGGGCCTTCACCCCTCCACTTT.

This clonotype was observed a few times. The rearrangement links TRBV4-1 to TRBJ1-6; 8 bases map to TRBD1. The CDR3 consists of 18 residues. V shed 4 bases and J 3 bases; nucleotides not matched to a gene: 11. Germline CDR1 MGHRA, CDR2 YSYEKL. In DNA, the CDR3 is TGCGCCAGCAGCCGAGCGACAGGGGCCCTTATCTATAATTCACCCCTCCACTTT. Amino acids: CASSRATGALIYNSPLHF.

The chain has TRBV7-2 and TRBJ1-3; a possible D gene is TRBD1 (5 bases). Trimming took off 1 base at V and 0 bases at J, with 13 bases between the two ends. Germline V gene data show CDR1 as SGHTA and CDR2 as FQGNSA. The CDR3 runs to 17 residues. The CDR3 coding sequence is TGTGCCAGCAGCTTAGATCGGGGGGGATTCTCTGGAAACACCATATATTTT. Amino acids: CASSLDRGGFSGNTIYF.

The chain recombines TRBV5-6 with TRBJ2-5; TRBD2 aligns across 7 bases. Trimming cost V 3 bases and J 4 bases; bases outside gene matches: 6. The CDR3 sequence is 14 residues long. The germline V gene encodes CDR1 SGHDT and CDR2 YYEEEE. The CDR3 region is CASSSPWGGETQYF. CDR3 bases: TGTGCCAGCAGCTCCCCCTGGGGGGGAGAGACCCAGTACTTC.

The table lists this clonotype with many counts. This sequence joins TRBV20-1 and TRBJ1-6; 7 positions match TRBD1. V lost 6 bases and J lost 8; bases outside the gene matches: 7. The CDR3 sequence is 13 residues long. Per the germline V gene, CDR1 is DFQATT and CDR2 is SNEGSKA (reference sequence). DNA of the CDR3: TGCAGTGCGAACCGGGACAGCTATTCACCCCTCCACTTT. This translates into CSANRDSYSPLHF.

The chain combines TRBV2 with TRBJ1-3; 7 bases fit TRBD1. V was pared by 2 bases and J by 4 bases, with 2 bases of the junction left unmatched. This CDR3 is built from 14 residues. The V gene's germline CDR1 is SNHLY and CDR2 FYNNEI. This CDR3 is CASSELTGGNTIYF. The CDR3 DNA reads TGTGCCAGCAGTGAATTGACAGGGGGAAACACCATATATTTT.

This clonotype was found many times. This chain uses TRBV5-1 with TRBJ2-3, with a tentative D call TRBD2 (6 bases). Trimming pared 2 bases from V and 5 bases from J, leaving 12 bases between. The CDR3 spans 14 residues. Germline V gene data show CDR1 as SGHRS and CDR2 as YFSETQ. CDR3 in amino acids: CASSFEGGVDTQYF. The CDR3 DNA sequence: TGCGCCAGCAGCTTCGAAGGAGGGGTAGATACGCAGTATTTT.

This chain joins TRBV6-5 and TRBJ2-5, with D unclear. V was clipped by 2 bases and J by 6 bases, with 16 bases between them. CDR1 is MNHEY and CDR2 is SVGAGI in the germline V gene. CDR3 length: 15 residues. The CDR3 nucleotides read TGTGCCAGCAGTTACGATGGCGGTGCCGGAAAGACCCAGTACTTC. Protein: CASSYDGGAGKTQYF.

This clonotype was counted at least ten times. The chain combines TRBV28 with TRBJ1-5; D gene unclear. The CDR3 contains 14 residues. V gave up 1 base and J gave up 0 bases, with 4 bases separating them. The germline V gene has CDR1 MDHEN and CDR2 SYDVKM. The chain's CDR3 is CASSLYGSNQPQHF. The CDR3 DNA follows: TGTGCCAGCAGTTTATACGGTAGCAATCAGCCCCAGCATTTT.

Ten or more counts support this clonotype. The gene calls are TRBV6-9 and TRBJ2-7; 9 bases are shared with TRBD2. Germline values: CDR1 MNHGY, CDR2 SVAAGI. Losses at the gene ends were 8 bases for V and 5 bases for J; bases not matched to a gene: 4. This CDR3 is 12 amino acids long. The CDR3 region is CASLAGLDEQYF. The CDR3 DNA reads as TGTGCCAGCCTAGCGGGATTGGACGAGCAGTACTTC.

This clonotype occurred many times. This sequence joins TRBV7-9 and TRBJ2-3; the D gene could be TRBD1 or TRBD2 (6 bases each). This CDR3 contains 14 residues. The germline gives CDR1 SEHNR, CDR2 FQNEAQ (reference sequence). V lost 6 bases and J lost 2, with 12 bases in between. For the CDR3, the DNA is TGTGCCAGCAGTCGCCCGGGGGCCACAGATACGCAGTATTTT. Translation: CASSRPGATDTQYF.

In this sample, this clonotype turned up many times. The V gene is TRBV6-1, the J gene TRBJ2-4; D might be TRBD1 (5 bases). Trimming shortened V by 1 base and J by 6 bases, and 16 bases separated the two germline ends. CDR1 MNHNS and CDR2 SASEGT come from the germline V gene. The CDR3 totals 16 residues. Here the CDR3 reads CASSEEGGQGRNIQYF. The CDR3 coding sequence is TGTGCCAGCAGTGAAGAGGGTGGGCAGGGCAGAAACATTCAGTACTTC.

This clonotype was seen at least ten times. This sequence joins TRBV29-1 and TRBJ1-2; D might be TRBD1 (6 bases). Germline lookup yields CDR1 SQVTM and CDR2 ANQGSEA. The V and J ends lost 6 bases and 4 bases respectively, with 15 bases between them. The CDR3 totals 13 residues. The CDR3 protein is CSVRDTGTYGYTF. As DNA, the CDR3 is TGCAGCGTACGGGACACGGGCACCTATGGCTACACCTTC. Filled out from reference TRBV29-1 and TRBJ1-2, the complete variable domain reads SAVISQKPSRDICQRGTSLTIQCQVDSQVTMMFWYRQQPGQSLTLIATANQGSEATYESGFVIDKFPISRPNLTFSTLTVSNMSPEDSSIYLCSVRDTGTYGYTFGSGTRLTVV.

The V gene is TRBV4-2, the J gene TRBJ2-1, with D possibly being TRBD1 or TRBD2 (7 bases each). Germline V gives CDR1 LGHNA, CDR2 YNFKEQ. The length of the CDR3 is 15 residues. Trimming took 4 bases from V and 8 from J, leaving 18 bases between them. CDR3 sequence (DNA): TGTGCCAGCAGCCCCAGGGGGGGCGGGTTATATGAGCAGTTCTTC. This translates into CASSPRGGGLYEQFF.

In DNA form, the CDR3 reads TGTGCCAGCAGCCTCCGACAGTACGAGCAGTACTTC. Its protein is CASSLRQYEQYF. The chain uses TRBV3-1 and TRBJ2-7; possible D gene TRBD1, 5 bases. Trimming removed 4 bases from V and 4 bases from J, with 8 bases in between. There are 12 residues in the CDR3. In germline, CDR1 is LGHDT, CDR2 YNNKEL (reference sequence).

This clonotype was observed a handful of times. This sequence joins TRBV3-1 and TRBJ2-7, with 7 positions matching TRBD2. The CDR3 has 16 amino acids. Germline CDR1 reads LGHDT; CDR2 reads YNNKEL (reference sequence). J was trimmed by 4 bases and V by 0 bases; bases with no gene match: 9. The CDR3 loop reads CASSQDPGRRPYEQYF. The DNA of the CDR3 is TGTGCCAGCAGCCAAGATCCCGGGAGGCGGCCTTACGAGCAGTACTTC.

V is TRBV4-3 and J is TRBJ2-2; D gene uncertain. The CDR3 is 16 residues long. Germline V CDR1 and CDR2: LGHNA, YSLEER. Trimming removed 5 bases from V and 0 bases from J, with 13 bases in between. The CDR3: CASSNYGTPNTGELFF. The CDR3 DNA reads TGCGCCAGCAGCAACTACGGCACTCCGAACACCGGGGAGCTGTTTTTT.

This clonotype was picked up many times. V usage is TRBV2 and J usage is TRBJ2-1; D uncertain. Germline V CDR1 and CDR2: SNHLY, FYNNEI. This CDR3 contains 11 residues. The ends were cut back, 6 bases at V and 6 bases at J, with 6 bases in the middle. The CDR3 nucleotides read TGTGCCAGCAGGGACCTCAATGAGCAGTTCTTC. It encodes CASRDLNEQFF.

This clonotype was observed a few times. V gene TRBV24-1 combines with J gene TRBJ2-3, with a weak D call TRBD2 (6 bases). V lost 2 bases, J lost 3 bases, and 20 bases lay in between. CDR3 length equals 18 residues. Germline V lookup: CDR1 KGHDR, CDR2 SFDVKD. CDR3 protein: CATSDYPAGMGVTDTQYF. DNA for the CDR3: TGTGCCACCAGTGATTACCCGGCGGGGATGGGAGTGACAGATACGCAGTATTTT.

The sample holds many counts of this clonotype. The chain uses TRBV13 and TRBJ2-1, with D perhaps being TRBD1 or TRBD2 (6 bases each). V gave up 5 bases and J gave up 6 bases, with 8 bases separating them. The CDR3 totals 12 residues. Germline CDR1 reads PRHDT; CDR2 reads FYEKMQ (reference sequence). CDR3 protein: CASSGGPNEQFF. CDR3 nucleotide sequence: TGTGCCAGCAGCGGGGGGCCCAATGAGCAGTTCTTC.

This clonotype has more than one count but fewer than ten. V gene TRBV4-1 combines with J gene TRBJ2-6; D remains ambiguous. V lost 4 bases and J 2 bases, leaving 3 bases between the germline ends. Germline assignment: CDR1 MGHRA and CDR2 YSYEKL. The CDR3 runs 13 residues. The CDR3 loop is CASSLPGANVLTF. DNA for the CDR3: TGCGCCAGCAGCCTCCCTGGGGCCAACGTCCTGACTTTC.

The sample holds many counts of this clonotype. This chain links TRBV5-1 with TRBJ1-2; 7 nucleotides agree with TRBD1. The CDR3 totals 12 residues. Germline assignment: CDR1 SGHRS and CDR2 YFSETQ. V shed 1 base, J shed 8 bases, and the junction held 2 bases outside the gene matches. CDR3 bases: TGCGCCAGCAGCTTGACAGGGGAGGGCTACACCTTC. It specifies CASSLTGEGYTF.

The sample holds many counts of this clonotype. The chain employs TRBV12-3 or TRBV12-4 and TRBJ2-1; D is possibly TRBD1 (6 bases). Trimming stripped 3 bases from V and 5 bases from J, with 8 bases between. The CDR3 sequence is 13 residues long. The CDR3 reads CASSLDSNNEQFF. CDR3 bases: TGTGCCAGCAGTTTGGACAGTAACAATGAGCAGTTCTTC.

This clonotype occurred many times. The chain carries TRBV4-1 and TRBJ2-7; tentatively, D is TRBD1 or TRBD2 (5 bases each). Per germline, CDR1 MGHRA and CDR2 YSYEKL. V dropped 5 bases and J dropped 7 bases, with 15 bases sitting between them. The CDR3 is made up of 13 amino acids. CDR3 amino acids: CASSAPGPVEQYF. CDR3 in DNA: TGCGCCAGCAGCGCCCCGGGACCAGTGGAGCAGTACTTC.